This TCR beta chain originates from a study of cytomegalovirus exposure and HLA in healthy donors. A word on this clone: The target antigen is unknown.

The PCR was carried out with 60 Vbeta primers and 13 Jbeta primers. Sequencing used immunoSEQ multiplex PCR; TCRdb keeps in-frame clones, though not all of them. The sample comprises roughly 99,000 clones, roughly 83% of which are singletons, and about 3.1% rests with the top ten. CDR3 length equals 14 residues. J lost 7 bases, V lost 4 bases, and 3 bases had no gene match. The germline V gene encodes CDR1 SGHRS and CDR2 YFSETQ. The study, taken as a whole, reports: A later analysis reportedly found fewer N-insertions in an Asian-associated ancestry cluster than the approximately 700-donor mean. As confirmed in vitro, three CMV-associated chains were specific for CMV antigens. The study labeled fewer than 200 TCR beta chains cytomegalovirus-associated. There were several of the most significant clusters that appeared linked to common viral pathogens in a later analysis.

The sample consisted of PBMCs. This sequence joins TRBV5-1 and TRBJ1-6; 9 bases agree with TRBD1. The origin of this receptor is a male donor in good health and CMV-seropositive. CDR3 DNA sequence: TGCGCCAGCAGCGGGGGACAGGGAAATTCACCCCTCCACTTT. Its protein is CASSGGQGNSPLHF. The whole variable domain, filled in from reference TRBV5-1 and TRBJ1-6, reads KAGVTQTPRYLIKTRGQQVTLSCSPISGHRSVSWYQQTPGQGLQFLFEYFSETQRNKGNFPGRFSGRQFSNSRSEMNVSTLELGDSALYLCASSGGQGNSPLHFGNGTRLTVT.